A selection of T cell receptor beta chains follows, all from one sample in a study of CD4+ T cells in melanoma. Profiled with immunoSEQ multiplex PCR; TCRdb holds only in-frame clones, not every one. The table lists approximately 15,000 clones, 75% to 90% of them singletons, with about 6% in the top ten. The sample taken for sequencing was cells from a culture (not recorded whether cultured in vitro). The source is a human donor with melanoma. CDR3s include the opening cysteine and the closing phenylalanine or tryptophan. The D gene is left open where the match is weak. Rows give clone size only sometimes, using once, few, many, or a class for an expanded clone.

j_call d_call v_call clone_size cdr3_length cdr3_nt cdr3_aa
TRBJ1-2 . TRBV14 . 16 TGTGCCACCTCTCCCCTGGACAGACCCCGGAACTATGGCTACACCTTC CATSPLDRPRNYGYTF
TRBJ2-3 . TRBV2 few 15 TGTGCCAGCAGTAGGGTCGGACAGAGAACAGATACGCAGTATTTT CASSRVGQRTDTQYF
TRBJ2-7 . TRBV29-1 . 16 TGCAGCGTTGAGAGTCCGGTCCAATCGGCGCAATACGAGCAGTACTTC CSVESPVQSAQYEQYF
TRBJ2-5 . TRBV5-1 . 14 TGCGCCAGCAGCTCCGTAGGGGCGGATGAGACCCAGTACTTC CASSSVGADETQYF
TRBJ2-7 . TRBV10-1 . 15 TGCGCCAGCCTTTCGGGGAGCCCGGGGCTCTACGAGCAGTACTTC CASLSGSPGLYEQYF
TRBJ2-1 . TRBV11-2 once 15 TGTGCCAGCAGCTTAGAGTCCAGTTCCTACAATGAGCAGTTCTTC CASSLESSSYNEQFF
TRBJ1-5 TRBD1 TRBV7-6 few 13 TGTGCCAGCAGCACAGGGGTAAATCAGCCCCAGCATTTT CASSTGVNQPQHF
TRBJ2-3 TRBD2 TRBV5-1 . 16 TGCGCCAGCAGCTTCGGTCGGGGGGGGAACACAGATACGCAGTATTTT CASSFGRGGNTDTQYF
TRBJ1-5 TRBD1 TRBV5-8 once 15 TGTGCCAGCAGCCCCCGGGACAGGGGGCATCAGCCCCAGCATTTT CASSPRDRGHQPQHF
TRBJ2-7 . TRBV6-1 . 14 TGTGCCACTCGCCTGCAGGGACCATTCAGCGAGCAGTACTTC CATRLQGPFSEQYF
TRBJ2-1 . TRBV7-8 . 12 TGTGCCAGCAGCTTAATGGGGGGGCTGCAGTTCTTC CASSLMGGLQFF
TRBJ1-1 . TRBV4-1 . 22 TGCGCCAGCAGCCACCCCGGGGCGCGACGTGGGGACCCGAATTTGGAGGACACTGAAGCTTTCTTT CASSHPGARRGDPNLEDTEAFF
TRBJ2-1 . TRBV10-3 . 15 TGTGCCATCAGTGGGGGTCCCTACTCCTACAATGAGCAGTTCTTC CAISGGPYSYNEQFF
TRBJ2-5 . TRBV29-1 . 11 TGCAGCGTTTTACCTTCGGAGACCCAGTACTTC CSVLPSETQYF
TRBJ2-3 . TRBV6-1 . 15 TGTGCCAGTTCTCGGGACTTTTTTAGCACAGATACGCAGTATTTT CASSRDFFSTDTQYF
TRBJ2-1 . TRBV5-1 . 13 TGCGCCAGCAGCTCCGACGGTACGGGTGAGCAGTTCTTC CASSSDGTGEQFF
TRBJ1-1 . TRBV6-6 . 14 TGTGCCAGCAGTTTATCGACAGTAAACACTGAAGCTTTCTTT CASSLSTVNTEAFF
TRBJ2-4 TRBD1 TRBV10-3 few 15 TGTGCCATCAGTGAGCCGAGGACAGGGGGGAAGATTCAGTACTTC CAISEPRTGGKIQYF
TRBJ1-2 . TRBV6-1 . 11 TGTGCCAGCATGCGACACCTGGTTTACACCTTC CASMRHLVYTF
TRBJ2-7 TRBD1 TRBV6-6 . 13 TGTGCCAGCAGTCTCCACCACAGGGGCGAGCAGTACTTC CASSLHHRGEQYF
TRBJ2-2 . TRBV5-1 . 14 TGCGCCAGCAGGGCCGCCGTGGCTAACGGGGAGCTGTTTTTT CASRAAVANGELFF
TRBJ2-5 TRBD2 TRBV19 few 20 TGTGCCAGTAGTATAGAGGCCCCCCGAGGACTAGCGGGGTTAGAGGAGACCCAGTACTTC CASSIEAPRGLAGLEETQYF
TRBJ1-2 . TRBV5-4 . 14 TGTGCCAGCAGCTTGAGCGGGGGTAACTATGGCTACACCTTC CASSLSGGNYGYTF
TRBJ1-5 TRBD1 TRBV11-2 . 15 TGTGCCAGCAGCCCAGGACAGGGTGGAAATCAGCCCCAGCATTTT CASSPGQGGNQPQHF
TRBJ1-6 . TRBV6-5 . 16 TGTGCCAGCAGTTATCAGGTTCGATCGGGAAATTCACCCCTCCACTTT CASSYQVRSGNSPLHF
TRBJ1-2 TRBD1 TRBV2 . 15 TGTGCCAGCACCGATCAGGGGGCAAGTCCCTATGGCTACACCTTC CASTDQGASPYGYTF
TRBJ1-2 . TRBV5-1 . 15 TGCGCCAGCACCCCAGGGTTGAGGGCTAACTATGGCTACACCTTC CASTPGLRANYGYTF
TRBJ2-2 . TRBV11-3 . 15 TGTGCCAGCAGCCCCGGGACGGTGAACACCGGGGAGCTGTTTTTT CASSPGTVNTGELFF
TRBJ2-4 TRBD1 TRBV5-4 . 18 TGTGCCAGCAGCTGGGGACAGGGAGGGACCCTAGCCAAAAACATTCAGTACTTC CASSWGQGGTLAKNIQYF
TRBJ2-5 . TRBV7-6 . 16 TGTGCCAGCAGCTTATCTTCTGTGGGGTCGGGAGAGACCCAGTACTTC CASSLSSVGSGETQYF
TRBJ2-5 TRBD1 TRBV10-3 . 13 TGTGCCATCGGGGGACAGGCCCAAGAGACCCAGTACTTC CAIGGQAQETQYF
TRBJ2-1 TRBD2 TRBV5-4 . 14 TGTGCCAGCAGCTTGGTCCGGGGGGGCCTTGAGCAGTTCTTC CASSLVRGGLEQFF
TRBJ1-4 . TRBV12-2 . 16 TGTGCAAGTCGCTTTAAACCGGGACAGTACTATGAAAAACTGTTTTTT CASRFKPGQYYEKLFF
TRBJ2-1 . TRBV5-1 . 14 TGCGCCAGCAGCTTGGCCCCCCCCACCAATGAGCAGTTCTTC CASSLAPPTNEQFF
TRBJ1-6 . TRBV5-4 . 16 TGTGCCAGCAGCTTTTCCGGGGGCACCTATAATTCACCCCTCCACTTT CASSFSGGTYNSPLHF
TRBJ1-2 . TRBV6-1 . 15 TGTGCCAGCAGTGGATACAGGGTAATCTTAGAAGGCTACACCTTC CASSGYRVILEGYTF
TRBJ1-3 . TRBV5-1 . 16 TGCGCCAGCAGCCCGGCAAGTAGAGCCTCTGGAAACACCATATATTTT CASSPASRASGNTIYF
TRBJ1-6 TRBD1 TRBV7-9 . 14 TGTGCCAGCAGCCCAAGACAGGGAACCGCGCCCCTCCACTTT CASSPRQGTAPLHF
TRBJ1-2 . TRBV19 . 14 TGTGCCAGTAGTATGAGAGGCCGCGCCCATGGCTACACCTTC CASSMRGRAHGYTF
TRBJ2-2 TRBD1 TRBV6-5 . 15 TGTGCCAGCAGTACCACAGGGGGCCGTACCGGGGAGCTGTTTTTT CASSTTGGRTGELFF
TRBJ1-5 . TRBV29-1 . 11 TGCAGCGTTGGGGGGATGGGGCCCCAGCATTTT CSVGGMGPQHF
TRBJ2-3 TRBD2 TRBV27 . 14 TGTGCCAGCTCATGGGGGGGACCCACAGATACGCAGTATTTT CASSWGGPTDTQYF
TRBJ2-5 . TRBV6-6 . 15 TGTGCCAGCAGTTACCCCCAGGGTGCGATAGAGACCCAGTACTTC CASSYPQGAIETQYF
TRBJ1-6 . TRBV6-1 . 15 TGTGCCAGCAGTGAATTTTCCCTCTCTGATTCACCCCTCCACTTT CASSEFSLSDSPLHF
TRBJ1-6 TRBD1 TRBV9 . 13 TGTGCCAGCAGCGTGGACAGGGATTCACCCCTCCACTTT CASSVDRDSPLHF
TRBJ2-3 . TRBV19 . 13 TGTGCCAGCACCACCCCTAGCACAGATACGCAGTATTTT CASTTPSTDTQYF
TRBJ2-7 . TRBV19 once 13 TGTGCCAGTAGTGGACCGGGTTTCTACGAGCAGTACTTC CASSGPGFYEQYF
TRBJ2-7 . TRBV19 . 15 TGTGCCAGTAGTCCCGTTCTCTCTAGGAAGTATGGGCAGTACTTC CASSPVLSRKYGQYF
TRBJ1-3 . TRBV30 . 11 TGTGCCTGGAGTCCTTTCAACACCATATATTTT CAWSPFNTIYF
TRBJ2-3 TRBD1 TRBV29-1 . 13 TGCAGCGTCCGGGACAGGGTAGGAGATACGCAGTATTTT CSVRDRVGDTQYF
TRBJ1-2 . TRBV7-6 few 14 TGTGCCAGCAGCTTGCGGGCCGGAGACTATGGCTACACCTTC CASSLRAGDYGYTF
TRBJ2-2 . TRBV5-1 once 15 TGCGCCAGCAGCCCGGGGGCGGGGAGGACCGGGGAGCTGTTTTTT CASSPGAGRTGELFF
TRBJ2-3 . TRBV5-4 medium-sized 13 TGTGCCAGCAGCCGCACTTCACCAGATACGCAGTATTTT CASSRTSPDTQYF
TRBJ2-5 TRBD1 TRBV29-1 few 11 TGCAGCGTGAACAGGGGGGAGACCCAGTACTTC CSVNRGETQYF
TRBJ1-3 . TRBV18 . 13 TGTGCCAGCTCACCTCCGACAGCAAACACCATATATTTT CASSPPTANTIYF
TRBJ1-3 . TRBV7-9 . 12 TGTGCCAGCAGCCTTACGGCCGGCACCATATATTTT CASSLTAGTIYF
TRBJ1-5 TRBD1 TRBV19 . 17 TGTGCCAGTAGTTCTACTCCGGGACAGGGAATCAATCAGCCCCAGCATTTT CASSSTPGQGINQPQHF